The present TCR beta chain was sequenced within a study of shared clonotypes between healthy human individuals. Clones were read by immunoSEQ multiplex PCR, and TCRdb kept only the in-frame ones, dropping some. The sample has about 680,000 clones; 92% are singletons. Per germline, CDR1 ENHRY and CDR2 SYGVKD. Trimming cost V 6 bases and J 6 bases; bases outside gene matches: 6. This CDR3 is 15 amino acids long. CD45RO-negative CD8 cells positively selected for CCR7 made up the naive population, which excluded terminally differentiated effector memory CD45RA+ cells. The sequenced sample consisted of naive CD8+ T cells sorted from blood. The V and J genes are TRBV10-3 and TRBJ2-3, with 13 positions matching TRBD2. The sequence came from a man younger than 40 in good health. For the CDR3, the DNA is TGTGCCATCAGCAGACTAGCGGGAGGCCAGGATACGCAGTATTTT. Translation gives CAISRLAGGQDTQYF.